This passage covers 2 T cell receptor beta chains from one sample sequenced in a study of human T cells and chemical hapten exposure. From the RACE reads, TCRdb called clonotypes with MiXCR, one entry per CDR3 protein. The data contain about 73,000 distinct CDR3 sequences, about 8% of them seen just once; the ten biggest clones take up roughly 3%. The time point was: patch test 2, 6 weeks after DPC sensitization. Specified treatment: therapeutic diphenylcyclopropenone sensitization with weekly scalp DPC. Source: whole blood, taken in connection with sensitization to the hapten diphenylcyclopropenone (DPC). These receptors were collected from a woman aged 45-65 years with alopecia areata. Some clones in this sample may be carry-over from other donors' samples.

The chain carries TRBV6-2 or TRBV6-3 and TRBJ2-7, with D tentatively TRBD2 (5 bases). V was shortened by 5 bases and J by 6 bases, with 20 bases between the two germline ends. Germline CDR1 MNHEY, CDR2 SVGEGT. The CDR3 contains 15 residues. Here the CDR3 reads CASSTLTGSLGEQYF. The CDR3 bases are TGTGCCAGCAGTACGCTAACGGGGTCACTCGGCGAGCAGTACTTC.

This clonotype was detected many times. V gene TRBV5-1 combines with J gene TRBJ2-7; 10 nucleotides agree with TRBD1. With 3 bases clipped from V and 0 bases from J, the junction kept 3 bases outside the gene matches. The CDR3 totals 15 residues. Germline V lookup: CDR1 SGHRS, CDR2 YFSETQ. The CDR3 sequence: CASSSGQGYSYEQYF. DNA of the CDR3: TGCGCCAGCAGCTCGGGACAGGGGTACTCCTACGAGCAGTACTTC. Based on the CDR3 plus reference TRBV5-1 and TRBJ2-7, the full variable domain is KAGVTQTPRYLIKTRGQQVTLSCSPISGHRSVSWYQQTPGQGLQFLFEYFSETQRNKGNFPGRFSGRQFSNSRSEMNVSTLELGDSALYLCASSSGQGYSYEQYFGPGTRLTVT.